These T cell receptor beta chains were read from a single sample in a study of monozygotic twins with inflammatory bowel disease. From the 5' RACE reads, TCRdb lists one entry per CDR3 protein and no DNA. The specimen's table records 150,000 to 200,000 distinct CDR3 sequences. The sequenced material came from blood. Receptors originate from a human donor with ulcerative colitis or Crohn's disease, or a healthy co-twin of an affected twin (not recorded which). CDR3s include the opening cysteine and the closing phenylalanine or tryptophan.

v_gene	j_gene	CDR3aa
TRBV6-2/TRBV6-3	TRBJ2-1	CASSYIASGRNNEQFF
TRBV5-1	TRBJ1-2	CASSLPGQGMGYGYTF
TRBV7-3	TRBJ2-2	CASSLMTTGELFF
TRBV29-1	TRBJ1-1	CSVGGMANTEAFF
TRBV20-1	TRBJ1-5	CSASNRAGNQPQHF
TRBV20-1	TRBJ1-1	CSAREGVGRQAFF
TRBV10-3	TRBJ1-1	CAISDRSNTEAFF
TRBV20-1	TRBJ2-5	CSAVDGIRETQYF
TRBV3-1	TRBJ1-6	CASSQGQGSSPLHF
TRBV7-6	TRBJ1-1	CASSLTKGGNTEAFF
TRBV12-3/TRBV12-4	TRBJ1-4	CASSPRSYREANEKLFF
TRBV5-1	TRBJ1-1	CASSRIVNTEAFF
TRBV5-6	TRBJ2-3	CASSSAGGSWDTQYF
TRBV20-1	TRBJ1-1	CSARDLSGSLYDTEAFF
TRBV19	TRBJ2-3	CASSIAGATDTQYF
TRBV7-2	TRBJ1-1	CASSGRTGPTEAFF
TRBV7-9	TRBJ1-5	CASSSSNSNQPQHF
TRBV6-6	TRBJ1-5	CAIGTPNQPQHF
TRBV6-5	TRBJ1-2	CASSYEAGRGYTF
TRBV7-8	TRBJ2-7	CASRSASGRLYEQYF
TRBV29-1	TRBJ2-5	CSVEKVGLAAQGTQYF
TRBV7-9	TRBJ1-6	CASSSAPSSPLHF
TRBV19	TRBJ2-1	CASSMVRDSGYFSSYNEQFF
TRBV12-3/TRBV12-4	TRBJ1-2	CASSQGWAYGYTF
TRBV6-1	TRBJ2-1	CASSKAGTALNEQFF
TRBV20-1	TRBJ2-7	CSASSGGGTYEQYF
TRBV5-1	TRBJ1-6	CASSPDGALLHF
TRBV3-1	TRBJ2-5	CASSPSFPAGAGTQYF
TRBV5-1	TRBJ2-1	CASSLASGGSSYNEQFF
TRBV6-1	TRBJ1-5	CASSAQPGGWGQPQHF
TRBV23-1	TRBJ1-4	CASSRSQGVGQTNEKLFF
TRBV20-1	TRBJ2-3	CSAKQPTDTQYF